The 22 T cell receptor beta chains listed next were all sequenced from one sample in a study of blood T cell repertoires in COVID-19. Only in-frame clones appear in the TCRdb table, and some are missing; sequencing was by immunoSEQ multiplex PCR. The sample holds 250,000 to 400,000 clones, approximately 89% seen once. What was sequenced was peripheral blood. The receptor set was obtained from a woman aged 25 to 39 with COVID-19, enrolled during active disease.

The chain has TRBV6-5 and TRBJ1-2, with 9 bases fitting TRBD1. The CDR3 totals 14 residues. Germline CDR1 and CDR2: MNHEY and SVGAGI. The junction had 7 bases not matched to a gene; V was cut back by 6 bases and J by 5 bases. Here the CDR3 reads CASSGGTGWYGYTF. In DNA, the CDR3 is TGTGCCAGCAGCGGCGGGACAGGGTGGTATGGCTACACCTTC.

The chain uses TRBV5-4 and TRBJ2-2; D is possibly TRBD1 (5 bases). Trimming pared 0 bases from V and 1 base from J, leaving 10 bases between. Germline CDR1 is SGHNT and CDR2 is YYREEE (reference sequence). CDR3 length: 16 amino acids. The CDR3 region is CASSLGGQMNTGELFF. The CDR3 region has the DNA TGTGCCAGCAGCTTGGGGGGCCAAATGAACACCGGGGAGCTGTTTTTT.

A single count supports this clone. The CDR3 spells CASSPQPRESYNEQFF. The CDR3 region has the DNA TGCGCCAGCAGTCCGCAGCCCAGGGAATCCTACAATGAGCAGTTCTTC. The J gene is TRBJ2-1, the V gene TRBV5-1; maybe TRBD1 (5 bases). Germline V gene sequence: CDR1 SGHRS, CDR2 YFSETQ. The CDR3 contains 16 residues. V lost 5 bases, J lost 1 base, and 16 bases lay in between.

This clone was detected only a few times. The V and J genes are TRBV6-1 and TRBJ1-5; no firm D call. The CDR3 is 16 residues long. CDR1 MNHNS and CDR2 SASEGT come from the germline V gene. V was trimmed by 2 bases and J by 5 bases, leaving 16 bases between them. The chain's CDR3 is CASSEMQVYGDQPQHF. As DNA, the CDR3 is TGTGCCAGCAGTGAAATGCAGGTCTATGGTGATCAGCCCCAGCATTTT.

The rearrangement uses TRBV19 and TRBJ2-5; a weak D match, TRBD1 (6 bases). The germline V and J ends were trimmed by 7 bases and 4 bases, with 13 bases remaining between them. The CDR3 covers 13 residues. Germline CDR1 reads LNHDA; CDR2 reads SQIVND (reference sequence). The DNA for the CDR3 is TGTGCCAGTACCCAACAGGGCGGAGAGACCCAGTACTTC. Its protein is CASTQQGGETQYF.

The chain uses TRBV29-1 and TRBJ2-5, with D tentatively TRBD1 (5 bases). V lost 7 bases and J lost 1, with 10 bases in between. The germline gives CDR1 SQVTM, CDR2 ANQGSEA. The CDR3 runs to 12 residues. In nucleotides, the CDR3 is TGCAGCGGCCGACAGTCCCAAGAGACCCAGTACTTC. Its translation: CSGRQSQETQYF.

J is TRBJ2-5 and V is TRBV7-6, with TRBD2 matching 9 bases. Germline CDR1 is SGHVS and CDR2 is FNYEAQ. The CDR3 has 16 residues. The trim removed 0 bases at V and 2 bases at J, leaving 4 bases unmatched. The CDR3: CASSLAVAGEQETQYF. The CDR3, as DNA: TGTGCCAGCAGCTTAGCGGTAGCGGGGGAGCAAGAGACCCAGTACTTC.

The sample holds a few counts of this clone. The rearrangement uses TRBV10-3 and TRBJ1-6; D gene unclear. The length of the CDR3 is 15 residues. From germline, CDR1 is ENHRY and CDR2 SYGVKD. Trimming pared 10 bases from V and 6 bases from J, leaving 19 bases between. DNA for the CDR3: TGTGCCACCCGCATAGGCGCTGAGGGTAATTCACCCCTCCACTTT. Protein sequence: CATRIGAEGNSPLHF.

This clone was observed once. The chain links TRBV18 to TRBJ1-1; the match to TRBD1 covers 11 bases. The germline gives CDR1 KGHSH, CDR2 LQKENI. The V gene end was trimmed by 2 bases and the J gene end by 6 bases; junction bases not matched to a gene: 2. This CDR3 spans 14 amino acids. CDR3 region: CASSPGTGGSEAFF. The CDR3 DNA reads TGTGCCAGCTCACCAGGGACAGGGGGATCTGAAGCTTTCTTT.

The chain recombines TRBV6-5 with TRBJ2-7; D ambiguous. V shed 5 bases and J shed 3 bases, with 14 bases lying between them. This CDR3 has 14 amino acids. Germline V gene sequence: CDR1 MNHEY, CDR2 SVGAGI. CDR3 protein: CASSPFEDYYEQYF. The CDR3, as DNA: TGTGCCAGCAGTCCTTTCGAGGATTACTACGAGCAGTACTTC.

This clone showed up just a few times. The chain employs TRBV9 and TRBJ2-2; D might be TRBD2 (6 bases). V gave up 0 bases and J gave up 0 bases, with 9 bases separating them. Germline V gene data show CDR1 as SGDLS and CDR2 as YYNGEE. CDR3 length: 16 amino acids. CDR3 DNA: TGTGCCAGCAGCGTAGGGACTACCTCGAACACCGGGGAGCTGTTTTTT. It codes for CASSVGTTSNTGELFF. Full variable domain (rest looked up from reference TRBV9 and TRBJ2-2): DSGVTQTPKHLITATGQRVTLRCSPRSGDLSVYWYQQSLDQGLQFLIQYYNGEERAKGNILERFSAQQFPDLHSELNLSSLELGDSALYFCASSVGTTSNTGELFFGEGSRLTVL.

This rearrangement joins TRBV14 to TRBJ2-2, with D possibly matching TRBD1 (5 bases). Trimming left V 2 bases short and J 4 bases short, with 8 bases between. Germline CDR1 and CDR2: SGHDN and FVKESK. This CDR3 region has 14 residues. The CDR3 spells CASSQLGATGELFF. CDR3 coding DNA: TGTGCCAGCAGCCAACTAGGGGCCACCGGGGAGCTGTTTTTT.

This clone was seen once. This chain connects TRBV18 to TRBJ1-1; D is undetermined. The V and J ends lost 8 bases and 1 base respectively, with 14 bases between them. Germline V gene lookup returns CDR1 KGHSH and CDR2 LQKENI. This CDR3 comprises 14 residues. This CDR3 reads CASSDISGNTEAFF. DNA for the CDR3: TGTGCCAGCAGTGACATTTCCGGGAACACTGAAGCTTTCTTT.

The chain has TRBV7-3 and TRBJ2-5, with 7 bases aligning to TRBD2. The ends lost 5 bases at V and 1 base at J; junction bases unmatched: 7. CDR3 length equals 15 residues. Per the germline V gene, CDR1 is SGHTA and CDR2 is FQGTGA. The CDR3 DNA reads TGTGCCAGCAGCCCGGGAGGAGGTATCCAAGAGACCCAGTACTTC. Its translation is CASSPGGGIQETQYF.

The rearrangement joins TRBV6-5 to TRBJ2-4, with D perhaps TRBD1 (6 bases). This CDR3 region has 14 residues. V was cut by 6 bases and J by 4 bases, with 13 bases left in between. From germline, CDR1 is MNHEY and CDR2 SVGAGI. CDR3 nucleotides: TGTGCCAGCAGGCCTACAGGGTTAAAAAACATTCAGTACTTC. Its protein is CASRPTGLKNIQYF.

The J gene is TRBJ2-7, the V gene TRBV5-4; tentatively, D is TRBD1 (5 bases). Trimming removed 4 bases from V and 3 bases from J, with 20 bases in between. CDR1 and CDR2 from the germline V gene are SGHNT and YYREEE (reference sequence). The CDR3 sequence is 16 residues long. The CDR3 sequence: CASSPSPDRQYYEQYF. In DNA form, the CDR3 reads TGTGCCAGCAGCCCCTCGCCCGATCGACAGTACTACGAGCAGTACTTC.

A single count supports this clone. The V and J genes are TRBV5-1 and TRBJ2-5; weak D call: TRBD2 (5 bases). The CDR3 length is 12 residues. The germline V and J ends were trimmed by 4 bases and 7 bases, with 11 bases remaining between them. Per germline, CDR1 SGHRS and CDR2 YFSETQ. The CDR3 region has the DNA TGCGCCAGCAGCGCCGGGGATGTGACCCAGTACTTC. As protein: CASSAGDVTQYF.

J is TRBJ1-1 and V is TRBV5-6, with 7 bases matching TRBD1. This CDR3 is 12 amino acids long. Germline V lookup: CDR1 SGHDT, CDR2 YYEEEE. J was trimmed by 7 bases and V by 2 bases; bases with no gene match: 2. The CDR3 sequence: CASSLGGLEAFF. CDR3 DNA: TGTGCCAGCAGCTTAGGGGGCCTTGAAGCTTTCTTT.

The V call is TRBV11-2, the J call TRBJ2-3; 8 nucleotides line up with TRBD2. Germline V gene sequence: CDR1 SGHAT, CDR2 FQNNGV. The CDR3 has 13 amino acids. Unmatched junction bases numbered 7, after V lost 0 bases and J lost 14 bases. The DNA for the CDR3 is TGTGCCAGCAGCTTAGATCGGGGGGGGGCCCCGTATTTT. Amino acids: CASSLDRGGAPYF.

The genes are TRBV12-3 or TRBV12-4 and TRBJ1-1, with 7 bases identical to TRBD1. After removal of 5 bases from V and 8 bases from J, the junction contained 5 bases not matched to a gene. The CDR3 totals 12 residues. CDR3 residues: CASSVPGQEAFF. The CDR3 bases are TGTGCCAGCAGTGTTCCGGGACAGGAAGCTTTCTTT.

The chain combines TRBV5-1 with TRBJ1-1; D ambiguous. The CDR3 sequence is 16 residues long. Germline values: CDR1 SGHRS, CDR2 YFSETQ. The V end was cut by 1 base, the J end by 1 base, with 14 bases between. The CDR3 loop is CASSLNSGEGNTEAFF. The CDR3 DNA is TGCGCCAGCAGCTTGAATAGCGGCGAAGGGAACACTGAAGCTTTCTTT.

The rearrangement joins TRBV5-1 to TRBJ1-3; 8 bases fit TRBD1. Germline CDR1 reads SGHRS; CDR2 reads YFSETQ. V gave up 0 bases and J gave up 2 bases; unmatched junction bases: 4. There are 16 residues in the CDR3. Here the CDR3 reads CASSLGPTGAGNTIYF. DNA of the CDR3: TGCGCCAGCAGCTTGGGTCCGACAGGGGCTGGAAACACCATATATTTT.